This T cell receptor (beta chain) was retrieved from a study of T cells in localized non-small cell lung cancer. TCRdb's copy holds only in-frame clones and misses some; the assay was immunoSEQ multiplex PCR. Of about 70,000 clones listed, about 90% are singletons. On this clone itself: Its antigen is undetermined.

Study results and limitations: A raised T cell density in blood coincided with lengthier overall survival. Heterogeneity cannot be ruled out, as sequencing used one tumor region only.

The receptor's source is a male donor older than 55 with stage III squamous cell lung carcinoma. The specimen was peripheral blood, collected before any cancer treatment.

The CDR3 loop is CASSPIRSTGRLLEAFF. CDR3 DNA sequence: TGTGCCAGCAGCCCCATCAGGTCCACCGGTAGGCTCCTTGAAGCTTTCTTT. The V gene is TRBV5-6, the J gene TRBJ1-1; no clear D gene. CDR3 length equals 17 residues. The V and J ends lost 4 bases and 7 bases respectively, with 26 bases between them. The germline V gene encodes CDR1 SGHDT and CDR2 YYEEEE.